The 2 T cell receptor beta chains below were found in one sample sequenced in a study of cytomegalovirus exposure and HLA in healthy donors. Primers: 60 Vbeta forward and 13 Jbeta reverse. Assay used: immunoSEQ multiplex PCR; TCRdb lists only in-frame clones, some missing. The sample includes roughly 150,000 clones, around 83% of them seen just once. Material: PBMCs. The source of these receptors is a woman aged 18 to 35 in good health and CMV-seronegative.

In its sample, this clone was seen once. J is TRBJ1-6 and V is TRBV11-2; 9 nucleotides line up with TRBD1. V gave up 6 bases and J gave up 4 bases; unmatched junction bases: 7. The CDR3 has 16 residues. Germline CDR1 reads SGHAT; CDR2 reads FQNNGV. As DNA, the CDR3 is TGTGCCAGCAGGATGACAGGGGGTTTGTATAATTCACCCCTCCACTTT. Translation gives CASRMTGGLYNSPLHF.

The genes are TRBV7-9 and TRBJ2-7, with a possible D match to TRBD1 (6 bases). The length of the CDR3 is 16 residues. Germline CDR1 reads SEHNR; CDR2 reads FQNEAQ (reference sequence). The V gene lost 0 bases and the J gene lost 6 bases, with 18 bases spanning the gap. The CDR3 reads CASSLAETGPGGEQYF. The CDR3 DNA sequence: TGTGCCAGCAGCTTAGCGGAGACAGGCCCTGGTGGCGAGCAGTACTTC.